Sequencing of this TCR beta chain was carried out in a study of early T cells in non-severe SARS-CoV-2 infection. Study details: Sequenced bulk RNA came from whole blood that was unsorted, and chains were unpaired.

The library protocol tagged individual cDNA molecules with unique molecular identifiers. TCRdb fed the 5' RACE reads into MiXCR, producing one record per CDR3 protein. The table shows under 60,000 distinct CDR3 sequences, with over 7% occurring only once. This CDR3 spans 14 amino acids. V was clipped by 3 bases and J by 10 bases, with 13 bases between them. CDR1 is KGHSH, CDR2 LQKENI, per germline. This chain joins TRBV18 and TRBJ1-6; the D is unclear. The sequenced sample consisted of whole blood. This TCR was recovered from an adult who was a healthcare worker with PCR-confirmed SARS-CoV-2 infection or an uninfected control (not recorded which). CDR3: CASSPGRGGSPLHF. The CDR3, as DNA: TGTGCCAGCTCACCCGGACGGGGAGGATCACCCCTCCACTTT.